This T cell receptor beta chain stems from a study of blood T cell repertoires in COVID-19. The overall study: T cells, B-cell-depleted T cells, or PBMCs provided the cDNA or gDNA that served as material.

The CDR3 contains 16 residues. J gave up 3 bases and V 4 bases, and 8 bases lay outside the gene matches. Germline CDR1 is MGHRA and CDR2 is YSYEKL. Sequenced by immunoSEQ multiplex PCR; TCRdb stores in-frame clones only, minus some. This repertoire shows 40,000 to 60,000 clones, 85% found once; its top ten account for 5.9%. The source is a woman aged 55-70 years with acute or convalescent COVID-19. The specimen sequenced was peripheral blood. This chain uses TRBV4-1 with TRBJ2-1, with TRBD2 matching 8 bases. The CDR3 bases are TGCGCCAGCAGCCTGGGCCGTACTAGCGGCTACAATGAGCAGTTCTTC. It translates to CASSLGRTSGYNEQFF.